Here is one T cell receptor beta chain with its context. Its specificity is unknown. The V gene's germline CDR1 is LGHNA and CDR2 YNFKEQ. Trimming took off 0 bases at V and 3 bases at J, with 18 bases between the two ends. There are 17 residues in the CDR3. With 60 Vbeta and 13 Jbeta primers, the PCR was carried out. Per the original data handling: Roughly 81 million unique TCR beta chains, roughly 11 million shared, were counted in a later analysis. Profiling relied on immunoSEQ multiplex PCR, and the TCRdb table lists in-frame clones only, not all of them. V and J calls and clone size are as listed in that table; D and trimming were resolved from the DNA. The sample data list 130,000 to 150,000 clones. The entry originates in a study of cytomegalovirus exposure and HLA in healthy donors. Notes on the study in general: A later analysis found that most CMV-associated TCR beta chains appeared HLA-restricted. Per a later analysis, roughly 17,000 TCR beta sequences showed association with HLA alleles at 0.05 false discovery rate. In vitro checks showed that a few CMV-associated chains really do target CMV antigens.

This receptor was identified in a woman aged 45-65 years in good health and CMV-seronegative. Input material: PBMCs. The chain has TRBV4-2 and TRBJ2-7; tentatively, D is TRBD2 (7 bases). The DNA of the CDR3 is TGTGCCAGCAGCCAAGATAGGGGGATAGCGGGCCTCTACGAGCAGTACTTC. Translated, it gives CASSQDRGIAGLYEQYF.